These T cell receptor beta chains were read from a single sample in a study of blood T cell repertoires in COVID-19. The method was immunoSEQ multiplex PCR; TCRdb's version includes in-frame clones alone and lacks a portion of them. The sample carries some 250,000 clones, around 80% recorded once. Sequenced sample: peripheral blood. The receptors originated from a man aged 40-55 years with acute or convalescent COVID-19. The CDR3 runs from the conserved cysteine through the conserved F or W. D genes are given only for firm matches.

v_gene: TRBV2
d_gene: .
j_gene: TRBJ1-3
CDR3nt: TGTGCCAGCTCTGTGGACAGTAACTCTGGAAACACCATATATTTT
CDR3aa: CASSVDSNSGNTIYF

v_gene: TRBV19
d_gene: .
j_gene: TRBJ2-7
CDR3nt: TGTGCCAGTAGTCCTCAGGGACCCGGACAGCGCTACGAGCAGTACTTC
CDR3aa: CASSPQGPGQRYEQYF

v_gene: TRBV29-1
d_gene: .
j_gene: TRBJ2-1
CDR3nt: TGCAGCGTGGGGGGCGGGAGTACGCGGGGTGAGCAGTTCTTC
CDR3aa: CSVGGGSTRGEQFF

v_gene: TRBV7-6
d_gene: .
j_gene: TRBJ1-6
CDR3nt: TGTGCCAGCAGCTTAGAAGGCAGGGCCGATTCACCCCTCCACTTT
CDR3aa: CASSLEGRADSPLHF

v_gene: TRBV5-4
d_gene: .
j_gene: TRBJ2-1
CDR3nt: TGTGCCAGCAGCTTGGGTGGGAGGAGCTCCTACAATGAGCAGTTCTTC
CDR3aa: CASSLGGRSSYNEQFF

v_gene: TRBV5-6
d_gene: .
j_gene: TRBJ2-7
CDR3nt: TGTGCCAGCAGCTTGGTTCAAGGGGGGGTCTACGAGCAGTACTTC
CDR3aa: CASSLVQGGVYEQYF

v_gene: TRBV5-8
d_gene: .
j_gene: TRBJ1-2
CDR3nt: TGTGCCAGCAGCCCCGACAGGAACTATGGCTACACCTTC
CDR3aa: CASSPDRNYGYTF

v_gene: TRBV3-1/TRBV3-2
d_gene: .
j_gene: TRBJ1-4
CDR3nt: TGTGCCAGCAGCCAAGTTCCAGGGGTAGGTGAAAAACTGTTTTTT
CDR3aa: CASSQVPGVGEKLFF

v_gene: TRBV21-1
d_gene: .
j_gene: TRBJ1-1
CDR3nt: TGTGCCAGCAGCAAAGGATCAGGGGCCATGAACACTGAAGCTTTCTTT
CDR3aa: CASSKGSGAMNTEAFF

v_gene: TRBV12-3/TRBV12-4
d_gene: .
j_gene: TRBJ1-2
CDR3nt: TGTGCCAGCAGTTTAGCGACAGGCTATGGCTACACCTTC
CDR3aa: CASSLATGYGYTF

v_gene: TRBV30
d_gene: .
j_gene: TRBJ1-1
CDR3nt: TGTGCCTGGGAGAAGGGGGTCGGGAACACTGAAGCTTTCTTT
CDR3aa: CAWEKGVGNTEAFF

v_gene: TRBV7-2
d_gene: .
j_gene: TRBJ2-7
CDR3nt: TGTGCCAGCAGCTTCCCCCCCGGGACACACCTCGAGCAGTACTTC
CDR3aa: CASSFPPGTHLEQYF

v_gene: TRBV19
d_gene: TRBD2
j_gene: TRBJ2-3
CDR3nt: TGTGCCAGTAGTACCATTGGGCGGGAGGGCACAGATACGCAGTATTTT
CDR3aa: CASSTIGREGTDTQYF

v_gene: TRBV5-4
d_gene: .
j_gene: TRBJ1-1
CDR3nt: TGTGCCAGCAGCTTGACTCAGAACACTGAAGCTTTCTTT
CDR3aa: CASSLTQNTEAFF

v_gene: TRBV19
d_gene: .
j_gene: TRBJ1-2
CDR3nt: TGTGCCAGTACCATAGACAGGTTAGGAAGCTACACCTTC
CDR3aa: CASTIDRLGSYTF

v_gene: TRBV7-9
d_gene: .
j_gene: TRBJ2-7
CDR3nt: TGTGCCAGCAGTTCCGACAACTCCTACGAGCAGTACTTC
CDR3aa: CASSSDNSYEQYF

v_gene: TRBV29-1
d_gene: .
j_gene: TRBJ2-2
CDR3nt: TGCAGCGTTACGACTAGTACGAACACCGGGGAGCTGTTTTTT
CDR3aa: CSVTTSTNTGELFF

v_gene: TRBV27
d_gene: TRBD1
j_gene: TRBJ2-1
CDR3nt: TGTGCCAGCAGTTTAAACCGGGACAGAAGGAATGAGCAGTTCTTC
CDR3aa: CASSLNRDRRNEQFF

v_gene: TRBV3-1/TRBV3-2
d_gene: .
j_gene: TRBJ1-5
CDR3nt: TGTGCCAGCAGCCAGCTCAGGGGAGAGCCCCAGCATTTT
CDR3aa: CASSQLRGEPQHF